This T cell receptor (beta chain) was sequenced during a study of shared clonotypes between healthy human individuals. On the study more broadly: A donor's plate count was three for CD4 naive and three for CD4 memory; CD8 naive had two and CD8 memory one.

With 2 bases removed from V and 0 bases from J, the gap between germline ends came to 10 bases. This CDR3 has 15 amino acids. The germline CDR1 and CDR2 sequences are MNHEY and SMNVEV (reference sequence). The study ran the assay at deep level. Generated by immunoSEQ multiplex PCR, the TCRdb table keeps only in-frame clones and is missing some. The sample consists of some 2.1 million clones, about 95% of them appearing once. Sequenced sample: naive CD4+ T cells sorted from blood. Subset denoted: CD45RA+ positively selected. This TCR was sampled from a man aged 18-30 years in good health. V is TRBV27 and J is TRBJ1-1; D unresolved. The chain's CDR3 is CASSLRAGMNTEAFF. The CDR3 DNA reads as TGTGCCAGCAGTTTAAGGGCAGGTATGAACACTGAAGCTTTCTTT.